This TCR beta chain was documented in a study of T cell changes during pregnancy in multiple sclerosis. This clone was seen just once. The CDR3 has 13 residues. The V end lost 3 bases, the J end lost 7 bases, and 12 bases lay between the germline ends. Germline CDR1 is MDHEN and CDR2 is SYDVKM. Here immunoSEQ multiplex PCR was the method, and the copy in TCRdb shows in-frame clones only, minus some. The sample lists 70,000 or so clones, 91% seen once, with under 0.9% in the top ten. V gene TRBV28 combines with J gene TRBJ1-2, with D hard to call. This material consisted of peripheral blood, taken in the third trimester of pregnancy. The clonotype originates from a female donor in good health, enrolled as a control in a pregnancy study. CDR3 bases: TGTGCCAGCAGTTTCTCCCTCCGACTTGGCTACACCTTC. It codes for CASSFSLRLGYTF.